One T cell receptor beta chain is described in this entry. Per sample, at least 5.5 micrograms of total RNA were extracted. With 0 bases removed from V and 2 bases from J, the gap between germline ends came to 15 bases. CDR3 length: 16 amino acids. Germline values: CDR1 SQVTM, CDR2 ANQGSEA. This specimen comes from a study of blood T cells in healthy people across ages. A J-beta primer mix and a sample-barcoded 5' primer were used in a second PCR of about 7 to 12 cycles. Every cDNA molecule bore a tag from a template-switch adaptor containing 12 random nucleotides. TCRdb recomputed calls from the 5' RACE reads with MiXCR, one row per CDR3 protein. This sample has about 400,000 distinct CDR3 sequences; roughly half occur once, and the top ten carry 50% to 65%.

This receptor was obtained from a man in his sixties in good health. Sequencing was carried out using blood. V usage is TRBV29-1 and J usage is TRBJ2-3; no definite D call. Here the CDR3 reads CSVEDTGQTSTDTQYF. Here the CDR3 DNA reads TGCAGCGTTGAAGATACCGGCCAGACTTCCACAGATACGCAGTATTTT.